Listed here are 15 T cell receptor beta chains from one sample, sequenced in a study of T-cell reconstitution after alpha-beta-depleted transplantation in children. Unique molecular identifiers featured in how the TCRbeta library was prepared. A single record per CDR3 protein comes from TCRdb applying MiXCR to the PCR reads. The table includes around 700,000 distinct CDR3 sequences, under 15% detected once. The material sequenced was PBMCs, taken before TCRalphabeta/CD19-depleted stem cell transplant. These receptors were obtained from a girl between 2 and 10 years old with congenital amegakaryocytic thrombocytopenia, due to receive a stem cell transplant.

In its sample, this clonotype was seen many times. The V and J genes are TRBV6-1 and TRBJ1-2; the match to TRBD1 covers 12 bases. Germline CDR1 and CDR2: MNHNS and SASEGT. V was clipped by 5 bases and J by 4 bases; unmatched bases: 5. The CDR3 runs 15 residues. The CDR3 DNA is TGTGCCAGCAGTCTGGGGACAGGGGGCTTCTATGGCTACACCTTC. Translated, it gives CASSLGTGGFYGYTF.

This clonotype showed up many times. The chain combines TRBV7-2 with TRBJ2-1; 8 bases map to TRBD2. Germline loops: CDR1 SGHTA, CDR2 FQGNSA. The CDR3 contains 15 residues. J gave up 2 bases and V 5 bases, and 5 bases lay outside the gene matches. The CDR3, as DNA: TGTGCCAGCAGCGAAAGCGGGAGTCCCTACAATGAGCAGTTCTTC. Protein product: CASSESGSPYNEQFF.

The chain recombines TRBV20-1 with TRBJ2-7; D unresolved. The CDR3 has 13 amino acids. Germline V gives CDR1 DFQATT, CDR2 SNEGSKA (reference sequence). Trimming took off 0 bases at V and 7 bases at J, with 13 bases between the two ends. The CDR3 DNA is TGCAGTGCTAGAGATCCCGGAATTGGGGAGCAGTACTTC. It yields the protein CSARDPGIGEQYF.

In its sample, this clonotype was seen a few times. This chain's CDR3 is CASRATGNNEQFF. The CDR3 bases are TGTGCCAGTAGAGCGACAGGGAACAATGAGCAGTTCTTC. The V call is TRBV19, the J call TRBJ2-1; 7 bases align to TRBD1. CDR1 and CDR2 from the germline V gene are LNHDA and SQIVND (reference sequence). This CDR3 spans 13 amino acids. The J segment lost 5 bases and the V segment lost 6 bases, leaving 4 bases of the junction unmatched. The entire variable domain, with the rest obtained from reference TRBV19 and TRBJ2-1, is as follows: DGGITQSPKYLFRKEGQNVTLSCEQNLNHDAMYWYRQDPGQGLRLIYYSQIVNDFQKGDIAEGYSVSREKKESFPLTVTSAQKNPTAFYLCASRATGNNEQFFGPGTRLTVL.

The CDR3 nucleotides are TGTGCCAGCAGTTACGATGGGACAGGGGCTTTCGGGGAGCTGTTTTTT. Protein: CASSYDGTGAFGELFF. V is TRBV6-2 or TRBV6-3 and J is TRBJ2-2; 10 bases align to TRBD1. This CDR3 is 16 amino acids long. The V and J ends lost 2 bases and 7 bases, in that order; junction bases with no gene match: 7. Germline CDR1 reads MNHEY; CDR2 reads SVGEGT.

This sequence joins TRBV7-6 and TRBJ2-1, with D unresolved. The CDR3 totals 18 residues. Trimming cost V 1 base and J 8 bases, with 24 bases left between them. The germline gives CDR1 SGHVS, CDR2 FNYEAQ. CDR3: CASSLVGGPLAYGHEQFF. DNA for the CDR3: TGTGCCAGCAGCTTAGTGGGTGGACCACTCGCTTATGGGCATGAGCAGTTCTTC.

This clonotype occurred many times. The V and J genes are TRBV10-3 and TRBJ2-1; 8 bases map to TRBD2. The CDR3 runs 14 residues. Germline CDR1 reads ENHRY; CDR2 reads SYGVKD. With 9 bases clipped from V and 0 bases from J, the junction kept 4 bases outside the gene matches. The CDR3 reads CAMSGSYSYNEQFF. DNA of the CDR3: TGTGCCATGAGCGGGAGCTACTCCTACAATGAGCAGTTCTTC.

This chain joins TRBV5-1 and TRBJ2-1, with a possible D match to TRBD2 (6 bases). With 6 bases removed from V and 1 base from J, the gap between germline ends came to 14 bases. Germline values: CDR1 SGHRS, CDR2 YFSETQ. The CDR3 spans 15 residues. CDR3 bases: TGCGCCAGCACACCTGTAGCGGAATCCTACAATGAGCAGTTCTTC. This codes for CASTPVAESYNEQFF.

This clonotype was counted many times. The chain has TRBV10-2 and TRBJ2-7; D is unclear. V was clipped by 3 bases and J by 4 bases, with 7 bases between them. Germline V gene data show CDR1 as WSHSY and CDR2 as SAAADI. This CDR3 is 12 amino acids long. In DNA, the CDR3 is TGCGCCAGCAGTGACGGAATATACGAGCAGTACTTC. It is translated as CASSDGIYEQYF.

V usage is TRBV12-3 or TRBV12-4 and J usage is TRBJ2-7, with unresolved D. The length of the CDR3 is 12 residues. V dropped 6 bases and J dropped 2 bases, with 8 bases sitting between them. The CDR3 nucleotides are TGTGCCAGCAGATCCACTGCCTACGAGCAGTACTTC. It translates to CASRSTAYEQYF.

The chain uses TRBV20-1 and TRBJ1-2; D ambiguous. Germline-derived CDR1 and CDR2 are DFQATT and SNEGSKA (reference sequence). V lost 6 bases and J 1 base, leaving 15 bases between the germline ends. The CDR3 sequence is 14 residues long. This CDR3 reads CSADPYVGNYGYTF. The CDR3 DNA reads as TGCAGTGCCGACCCTTACGTGGGTAACTATGGCTACACCTTC.

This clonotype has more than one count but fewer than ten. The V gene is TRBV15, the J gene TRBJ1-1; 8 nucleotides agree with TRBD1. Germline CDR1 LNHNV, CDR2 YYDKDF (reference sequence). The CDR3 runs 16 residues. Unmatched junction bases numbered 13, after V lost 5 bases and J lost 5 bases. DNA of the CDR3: TGTGCCACCAGCCCCCGCCGGACAGGGACGAATACTGAAGCTTTCTTT. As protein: CATSPRRTGTNTEAFF.

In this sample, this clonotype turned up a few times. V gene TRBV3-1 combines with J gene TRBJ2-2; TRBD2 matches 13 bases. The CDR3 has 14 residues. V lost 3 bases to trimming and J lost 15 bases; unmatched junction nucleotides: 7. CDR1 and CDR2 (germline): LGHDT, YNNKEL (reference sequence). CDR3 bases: TGTGCCAGCAGCCAGGAATGGACTAGCGGGAGTTTGTTTTTT. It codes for CASSQEWTSGSLFF.

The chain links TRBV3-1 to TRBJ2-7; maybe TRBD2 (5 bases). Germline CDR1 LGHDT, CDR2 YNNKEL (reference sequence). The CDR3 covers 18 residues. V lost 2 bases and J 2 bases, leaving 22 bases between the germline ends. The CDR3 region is CASSQFFPSDSGAYEQYF. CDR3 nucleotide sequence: TGTGCCAGCAGCCAATTTTTTCCATCTGACTCCGGGGCCTACGAGCAGTACTTC.

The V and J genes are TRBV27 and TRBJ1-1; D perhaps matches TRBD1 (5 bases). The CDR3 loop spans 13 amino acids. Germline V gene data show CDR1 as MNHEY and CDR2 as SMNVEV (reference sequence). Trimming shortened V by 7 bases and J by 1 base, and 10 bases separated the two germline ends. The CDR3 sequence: CASMWGGNTEAFF. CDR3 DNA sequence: TGTGCCAGCATGTGGGGGGGGAACACTGAAGCTTTCTTT.